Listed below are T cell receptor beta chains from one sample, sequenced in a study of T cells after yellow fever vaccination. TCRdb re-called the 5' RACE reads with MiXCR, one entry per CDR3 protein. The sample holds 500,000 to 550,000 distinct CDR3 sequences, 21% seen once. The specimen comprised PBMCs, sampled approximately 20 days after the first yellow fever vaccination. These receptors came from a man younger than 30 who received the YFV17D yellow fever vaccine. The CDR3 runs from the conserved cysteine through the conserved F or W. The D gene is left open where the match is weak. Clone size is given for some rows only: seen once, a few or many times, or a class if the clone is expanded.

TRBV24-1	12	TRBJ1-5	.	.	CATSDFSGTQHF	TGTGCCACCAGTGATTTTTCGGGGACCCAGCATTTT
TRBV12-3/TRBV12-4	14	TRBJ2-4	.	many	CASTGSLAKNIQYF	TGTGCCAGCACCGGAAGTCTAGCCAAAAACATTCAGTACTTC
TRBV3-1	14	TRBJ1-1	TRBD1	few	CASSQQGAGTEAFF	TGTGCCAGCAGCCAACAGGGGGCAGGTACTGAAGCTTTCTTT
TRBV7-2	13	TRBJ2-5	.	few	CASSFQGKETQYF	TGTGCCAGCAGCTTCCAGGGGAAAGAGACCCAGTACTTC
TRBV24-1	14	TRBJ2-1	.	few	CATSVGGAYNEQFF	TGTGCCACCAGTGTGGGGGGGGCGTACAATGAGCAGTTCTTC
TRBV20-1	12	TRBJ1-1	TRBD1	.	CSAITGGTEAFF	TGCAGTGCTATTACAGGGGGCACTGAAGCTTTCTTT
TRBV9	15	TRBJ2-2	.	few	CASSAQGIDTGELFF	TGTGCCAGCAGCGCACAGGGAATTGACACCGGGGAGCTGTTTTTT
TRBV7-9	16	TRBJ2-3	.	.	CASSSPTRVEGDTQYF	TGTGCCAGCAGCTCCCCGACGAGGGTGGAAGGGGATACGCAGTATTTT
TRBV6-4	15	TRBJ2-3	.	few	CASSDGGAHTDTQYF	TGTGCCAGCAGTGACGGGGGGGCCCACACAGATACGCAGTATTTT
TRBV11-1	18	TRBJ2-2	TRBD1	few	CASSFVRTGDSFPRELFF	TGTGCCAGCAGCTTCGTTCGAACAGGGGATAGTTTTCCAAGGGAGCTGTTTTTT
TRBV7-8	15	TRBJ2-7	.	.	CASSLASRDSYEQYF	TGTGCCAGCAGCTTAGCGTCTCGGGATTCCTACGAGCAGTACTTC
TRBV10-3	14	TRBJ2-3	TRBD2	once	CAISISGSTDTQYF	TGTGCCATCAGTATTAGCGGGAGCACAGATACGCAGTATTTT
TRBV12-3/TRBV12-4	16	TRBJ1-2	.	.	CASSRRDVPANYGYTF	TGTGCCAGCAGCCGCCGGGACGTTCCAGCTAACTATGGCTACACCTTC
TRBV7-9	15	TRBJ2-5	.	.	CASSLDPGRYGAQYF	TGTGCCAGCAGCTTAGACCCGGGTCGGTATGGGGCCCAGTACTTC
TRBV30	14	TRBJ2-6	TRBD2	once	CAWSAGAGANVLTF	TGTGCCTGGAGCGCGGGGGCTGGGGCCAACGTCCTGACTTTC
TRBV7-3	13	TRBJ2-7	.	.	CASSPGNYYEQYF	TGTGCCAGCAGCCCCGGGAATTATTACGAGCAGTACTTC
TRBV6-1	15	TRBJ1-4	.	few	CASSGAQATNEKLFF	TGTGCCAGCAGCGGGGCCCAGGCAACTAATGAAAAACTGTTTTTT
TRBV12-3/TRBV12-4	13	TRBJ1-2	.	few	CASSFGPTYGYTF	TGTGCCAGCAGTTTTGGGCCGACCTATGGCTACACCTTC
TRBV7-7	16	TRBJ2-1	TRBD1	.	CASSLAGTGGFNEQFF	TGTGCTAGCAGCTTAGCTGGGACAGGGGGTTTCAATGAGCAGTTCTTC
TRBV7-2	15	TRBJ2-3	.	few	CASSLGPLFTDTQYF	TGTGCCAGCAGCTTAGGCCCTCTGTTCACAGATACGCAGTATTTT
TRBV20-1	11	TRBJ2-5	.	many	CSAGTLETQYF	TGCAGTGCTGGAACACTGGAGACCCAGTACTTC
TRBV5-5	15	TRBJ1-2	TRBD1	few	CASSSSGTGGSGYTF	TGTGCCAGCAGCTCCTCCGGGACAGGGGGCTCTGGCTACACCTTC
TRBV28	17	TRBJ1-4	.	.	CASSFRMQIAPTEKLFF	TGTGCCAGCAGTTTCAGGATGCAAATCGCCCCCACAGAAAAACTGTTTTTT
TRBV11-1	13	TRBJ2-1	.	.	CASSLTAKNEQFF	TGTGCCAGCAGCTTGACAGCCAAAAATGAGCAGTTCTTC
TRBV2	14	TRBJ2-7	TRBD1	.	CASSAGTGTTKQYF	TGTGCCAGCAGCGCCGGGACAGGGACTACGAAGCAGTACTTC
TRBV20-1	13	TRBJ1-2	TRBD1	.	CSAIRGPREGYTF	TGCAGTGCTATCAGGGGGCCTAGAGAAGGCTACACCTTC
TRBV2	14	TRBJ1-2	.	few	CASRARELGYGYTF	TGTGCCAGCAGGGCCAGGGAGCTGGGCTATGGCTACACCTTC
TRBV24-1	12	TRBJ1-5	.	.	CATSDMNQPQHF	TGTGCCACCAGTGATATGAATCAGCCCCAGCATTTT
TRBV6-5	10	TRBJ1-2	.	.	CAAGNYGYTF	TGTGCCGCGGGCAACTATGGCTACACCTTC
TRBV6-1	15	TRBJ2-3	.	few	CASSPNGGSTDTQYF	TGTGCCAGCAGTCCGAACGGAGGGAGCACAGATACGCAGTATTTT
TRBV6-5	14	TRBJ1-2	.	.	CASSYGFTNYGYTF	TGTGCCAGCAGTTACGGGTTTACTAACTATGGCTACACCTTC
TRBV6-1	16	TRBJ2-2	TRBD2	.	CASRGSGGAGTGELFF	TGTGCCAGCAGAGGGAGCGGGGGGGCGGGAACCGGGGAGCTGTTTTTT
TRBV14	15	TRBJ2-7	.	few	CASSQDPGHSYEQYF	TGTGCCAGCAGCCAGGACCCGGGACACAGCTACGAGCAGTACTTC